This TCR beta chain was documented in a study of blood T cell repertoires in COVID-19. Study summary: There were acute and convalescent COVID-19 samples, and they came from the United States, Italy and Spain. PBMCs, B-cell-depleted T cells, or T cells were the source of the cDNA or gDNA that made up the material.

Per germline, CDR1 ENHRY and CDR2 SYGVKD. Trimming removed 0 bases at V and 5 bases at J, with 8 bases between. The CDR3 has 14 residues. Method: immunoSEQ multiplex PCR; TCRdb's copy keeps in-frame clones and lacks some. The profile shows around 320,000 clones, 88% of them singletons. The clonotype was recovered from a woman aged 25-40 years who had recovered from COVID-19. Source material: peripheral blood. The chain employs TRBV10-3 and TRBJ1-5; D remains unclear. CDR3 sequence (DNA): TGTGCCATCAGTGAGTCGGGCGGGGATCAGCCCCAGCATTTT. It encodes CAISESGGDQPQHF.